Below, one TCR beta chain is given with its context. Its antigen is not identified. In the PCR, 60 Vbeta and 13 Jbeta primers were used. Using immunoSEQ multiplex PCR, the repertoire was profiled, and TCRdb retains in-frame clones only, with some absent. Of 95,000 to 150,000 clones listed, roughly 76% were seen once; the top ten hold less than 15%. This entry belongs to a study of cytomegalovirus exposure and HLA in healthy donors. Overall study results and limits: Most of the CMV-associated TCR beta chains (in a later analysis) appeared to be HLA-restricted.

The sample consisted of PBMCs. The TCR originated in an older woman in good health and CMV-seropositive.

CDR3 sequence reads: CASSLNAGSSGNTIYF. Written as DNA, the CDR3 is TGCGCCAGCAGCTTGAATGCGGGAAGCTCTGGAAACACCATATATTTT. This chain uses TRBV5-1 with TRBJ1-3; D ambiguous. This CDR3 is built from 16 residues. The germline gives CDR1 SGHRS, CDR2 YFSETQ. Trimming cost V 1 base and J 0 bases, with 11 bases left between them.